One sample yielded the 7 T cell receptor beta chains listed below, sequenced in a study of T cells in localized non-small cell lung cancer. Here immunoSEQ multiplex PCR was the method, and the copy in TCRdb shows in-frame clones only, minus some. Altogether under 45,000 clones are present, 65% to 90% being singletons, with the ten largest covering around 7.9%. The sample in question was PBMCs, obtained before any cancer treatment. These receptors were collected from a man aged 35-75 years with stage II lung adenocarcinoma.

The rearrangement joins TRBV19 to TRBJ2-4; possible D gene TRBD2, 5 bases. CDR1 is LNHDA and CDR2 is SQIVND in the germline V gene (reference sequence). V was clipped by 5 bases and J by 5 bases, with 13 bases between them. The CDR3 is made up of 14 amino acids. The CDR3 loop reads CASSPGEWENIQYF. In DNA form, the CDR3 reads TGTGCCAGTAGTCCCGGGGAATGGGAAAACATTCAGTACTTC.

The chain combines TRBV28 with TRBJ1-5; 8 bases agree with TRBD1. Losses at the gene ends were 6 bases for V and 5 bases for J; bases not matched to a gene: 12. Germline CDR1 reads MDHEN; CDR2 reads SYDVKM. The CDR3 consists of 16 residues. CDR3 DNA: TGTGCCAGCAGGGATCCGGGACAGGAACTCCATCAGCCCCAGCATTTT. Translated: CASRDPGQELHQPQHF.

The chain links TRBV10-3 to TRBJ1-4; 7 nucleotides align to TRBD1. In germline, CDR1 is ENHRY, CDR2 SYGVKD. V shed 3 bases and J 7 bases; nucleotides not matched to a gene: 5. This CDR3 is 14 amino acids long. Here the CDR3 DNA reads TGTGCCATCAGTGATATGGCAGGGGGTGAAAAACTGTTTTTT. Its translation: CAISDMAGGEKLFF.

V usage is TRBV6-4 and J usage is TRBJ2-1; 10 bases agree with TRBD1. The V and J ends lost 5 bases and 7 bases, in that order; junction bases with no gene match: 5. The CDR3 length is 14 residues. The germline V gene encodes CDR1 MRHNA and CDR2 SNTAGT. As DNA, the CDR3 is TGTGCCAGCAGTTCCGGGACAGGGGTGAATGAGCAGTTCTTC. This codes for CASSSGTGVNEQFF.

This chain links TRBV5-1 with TRBJ2-1, with TRBD2 matching 9 bases. The V segment lost 3 bases and the J segment 0 bases; nucleotides outside the gene matches: 4. CDR3 length equals 16 residues. The V gene's germline CDR1 is SGHRS and CDR2 YFSETQ. In DNA, the CDR3 is TGCGCCAGCAGCTGGACTAGCGCGCCCTCCTACAATGAGCAGTTCTTC. Amino acid sequence: CASSWTSAPSYNEQFF.

V and J are TRBV4-1 and TRBJ1-5, with D tentatively TRBD1 (6 bases). CDR1 is MGHRA, CDR2 YSYEKL, per germline. V dropped 1 base and J dropped 5 bases, with 12 bases sitting between them. There are 15 residues in the CDR3. The chain's CDR3 is CASSQAEGGHQPQHF. CDR3 DNA: TGCGCCAGCAGCCAAGCAGAGGGGGGACATCAGCCCCAGCATTTT.

The chain carries TRBV5-1 and TRBJ2-7; D gene unclear. TRBJ2-5 matches the DNA end more closely, so the J call is doubtful. Per the germline V gene, CDR1 is SGHRS and CDR2 is YFSETQ. The CDR3 has 16 amino acids. CDR3 nucleotides: TGCGCCAGCAGCGCCGGTCTGGGGATTGGGCAAGAGACCCAGTACTTC. Translating gives CASSAGLGIGQETQYF.